This TCR beta chain was captured in a study of T cell responses to AZD1222 COVID-19 vaccine. This CDR3 comprises 14 residues. V shed 4 bases, J shed 3 bases, and the junction held 5 bases outside the gene matches. Germline loops: CDR1 GTSNPN, CDR2 SVGIG (reference sequence). Using immunoSEQ multiplex PCR, the repertoire was profiled, and TCRdb retains in-frame clones only, with some absent. Among approximately 150,000 clones listed, roughly nine tenths were seen once. Of note for this clone: Antigen: not known.

General study findings and limits: Most donors were white British and more were female, and clonal diversity was possibly underestimated.

The clonotype comes from an adult in good health. This specimen was peripheral blood, taken on day 0 of AZD1222 vaccination. The rearrangement links TRBV30 to TRBJ2-1; 8 nucleotides line up with TRBD2. CDR3 region: CAWKGAGDYNEQFF. The DNA for the CDR3 is TGTGCCTGGAAGGGAGCGGGAGACTACAATGAGCAGTTCTTC.